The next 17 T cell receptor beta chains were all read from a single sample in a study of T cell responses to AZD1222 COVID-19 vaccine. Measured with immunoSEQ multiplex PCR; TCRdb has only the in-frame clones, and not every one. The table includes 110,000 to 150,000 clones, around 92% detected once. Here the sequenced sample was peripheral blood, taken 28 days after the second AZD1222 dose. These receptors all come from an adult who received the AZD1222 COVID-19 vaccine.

The CDR3 sequence is CASSLGGRADEQYF. The DNA for the CDR3 is TGTGCCAGCAGCTTAGGCGGGAGAGCGGACGAGCAGTACTTC. V gene TRBV7-9 combines with J gene TRBJ2-7; 7 bases are a match to TRBD2. The CDR3 totals 14 residues. Unmatched junction bases numbered 5, after V lost 1 base and J lost 5 bases. Germline assignment: CDR1 SEHNR and CDR2 FQNEAQ (reference sequence).

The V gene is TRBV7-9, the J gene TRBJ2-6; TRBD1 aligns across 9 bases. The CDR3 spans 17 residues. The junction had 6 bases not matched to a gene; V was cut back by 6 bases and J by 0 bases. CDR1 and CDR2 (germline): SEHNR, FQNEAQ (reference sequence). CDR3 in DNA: TGTGCCAGCAGTCGGGACAGGGAGAACTCTGGGGCCAACGTCCTGACTTTC. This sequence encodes CASSRDRENSGANVLTF.

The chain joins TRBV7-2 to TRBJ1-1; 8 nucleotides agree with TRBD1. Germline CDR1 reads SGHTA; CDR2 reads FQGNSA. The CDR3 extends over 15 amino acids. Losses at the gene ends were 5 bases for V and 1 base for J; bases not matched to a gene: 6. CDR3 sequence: CASSPGQGWNTEAFF. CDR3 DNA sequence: TGTGCCAGCAGCCCTGGACAGGGTTGGAACACTGAAGCTTTCTTT.

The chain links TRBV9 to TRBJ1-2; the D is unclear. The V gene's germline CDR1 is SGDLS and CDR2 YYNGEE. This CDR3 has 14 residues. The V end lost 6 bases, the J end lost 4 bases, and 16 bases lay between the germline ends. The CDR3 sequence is CASTPAGGSYGYTF. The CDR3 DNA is TGTGCCAGCACCCCAGCGGGAGGTAGCTATGGCTACACCTTC.

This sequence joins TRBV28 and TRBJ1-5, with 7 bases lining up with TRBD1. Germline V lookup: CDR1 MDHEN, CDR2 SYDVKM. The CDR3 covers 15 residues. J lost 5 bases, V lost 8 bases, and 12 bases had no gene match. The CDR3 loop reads CASAGGRGLHQPQHF. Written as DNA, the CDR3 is TGTGCCAGCGCAGGAGGCAGGGGGTTGCATCAGCCCCAGCATTTT. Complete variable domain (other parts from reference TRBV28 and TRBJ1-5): DVKVTQSSRYLVKRTGEKVFLECVQDMDHENMFWYRQDPGLGLRLIYFSYDVKMKEKGDIPEGYSVSREKKERFSLILESASTNQTSMYLCASAGGRGLHQPQHFGDGTRLSIL.

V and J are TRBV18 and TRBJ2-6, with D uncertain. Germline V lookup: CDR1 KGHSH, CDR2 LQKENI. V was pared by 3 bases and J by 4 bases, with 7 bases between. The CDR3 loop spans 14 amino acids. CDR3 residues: CASSPRRGANVLTF. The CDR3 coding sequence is TGTGCCAGCTCACCCAGGCGCGGGGCCAACGTCCTGACTTTC.

CDR3: CAATYEQYF. Here the CDR3 DNA reads TGTGCCGCGACGTACGAGCAGTACTTC. The gene calls are TRBV21-1 and TRBJ2-7. TRBV21-1 is annotated as a pseudogene. The CDR3 totals 9 residues.

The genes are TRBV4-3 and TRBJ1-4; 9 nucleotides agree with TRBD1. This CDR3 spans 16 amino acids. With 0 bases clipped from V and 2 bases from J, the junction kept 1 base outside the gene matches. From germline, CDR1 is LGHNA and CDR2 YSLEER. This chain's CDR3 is CASSQDGTGTNEKLFF. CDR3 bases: TGCGCCAGCAGCCAAGATGGGACAGGGACTAATGAAAAACTGTTTTTT.

The CDR3 reads CASSPTDSALSYNSPLHF. The CDR3 DNA follows: TGTGCCAGCAGCCCAACGGACAGCGCTCTCTCCTATAATTCACCCCTCCACTTT. The J gene is TRBJ1-6, the V gene TRBV7-9; D may be TRBD1 (6 bases). The CDR3 spans 18 residues. The V gene's germline CDR1 is SEHNR and CDR2 FQNEAQ (reference sequence). V lost 5 bases and J 0 bases, leaving 17 bases between the germline ends.

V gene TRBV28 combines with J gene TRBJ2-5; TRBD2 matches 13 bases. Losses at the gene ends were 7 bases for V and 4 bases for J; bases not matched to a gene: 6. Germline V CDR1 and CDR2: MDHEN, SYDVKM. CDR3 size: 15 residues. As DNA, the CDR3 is TGTGCCAGCACTAGGACTAGCGGGAGATTAGAGACCCAGTACTTC. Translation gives CASTRTSGRLETQYF.

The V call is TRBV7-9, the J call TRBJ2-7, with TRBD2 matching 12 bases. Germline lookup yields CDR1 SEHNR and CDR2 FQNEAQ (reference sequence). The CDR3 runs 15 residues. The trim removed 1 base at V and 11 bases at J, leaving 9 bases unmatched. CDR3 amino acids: CASSLVGLAGGLEYF. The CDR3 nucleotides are TGTGCCAGCAGCTTAGTCGGCCTAGCGGGAGGGCTGGAGTACTTC.

The chain's CDR3 is CASSLLDRVNEKLFF. For the CDR3, the DNA is TGTGCCAGCAGCTTACTGGACAGGGTCAATGAAAAACTGTTTTTT. The V and J genes are TRBV7-9 and TRBJ1-4, with 8 positions matching TRBD1. After removal of 2 bases from V and 5 bases from J, the junction contained 4 bases not matched to a gene. This CDR3 is 15 amino acids long. Per germline, CDR1 SEHNR and CDR2 FQNEAQ (reference sequence).

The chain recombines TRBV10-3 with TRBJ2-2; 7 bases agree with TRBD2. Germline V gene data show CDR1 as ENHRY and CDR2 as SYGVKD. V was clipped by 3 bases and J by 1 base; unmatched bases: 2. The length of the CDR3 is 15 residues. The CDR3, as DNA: TGTGCCATCAGTGAAATAGCGGGGAACACCGGGGAGCTGTTTTTT. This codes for CAISEIAGNTGELFF.

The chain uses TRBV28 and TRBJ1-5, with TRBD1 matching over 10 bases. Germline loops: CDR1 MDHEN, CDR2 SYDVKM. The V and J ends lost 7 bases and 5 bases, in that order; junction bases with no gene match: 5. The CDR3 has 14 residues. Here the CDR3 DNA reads TGTGCCAGCATTCCTGGACAGGGGGATCAGCCCCAGCATTTT. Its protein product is CASIPGQGDQPQHF. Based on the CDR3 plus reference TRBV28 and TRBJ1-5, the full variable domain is DVKVTQSSRYLVKRTGEKVFLECVQDMDHENMFWYRQDPGLGLRLIYFSYDVKMKEKGDIPEGYSVSREKKERFSLILESASTNQTSMYLCASIPGQGDQPQHFGDGTRLSIL.

The CDR3 spells CASSLGHEVYGYTF. CDR3 sequence (DNA): TGTGCCAGCAGCTTAGGACACGAAGTCTATGGCTACACCTTC. V is TRBV5-4 and J is TRBJ1-2; possibly TRBD1 for D (5 bases). Trimming took 2 bases from V and 4 from J, leaving 12 bases between them. CDR3 length equals 14 residues. Germline V gene data show CDR1 as SGHNT and CDR2 as YYREEE (reference sequence). Variable domain in full (rest from reference TRBV5-4 and TRBJ1-2): ETGVTQSPTHLIKTRGQQVTLRCSSQSGHNTVSWYQQALGQGPQFIFQYYREEENGRGNFPPRFSGLQFPNYSSELNVNALELDDSALYLCASSLGHEVYGYTFGSGTRLTVV.

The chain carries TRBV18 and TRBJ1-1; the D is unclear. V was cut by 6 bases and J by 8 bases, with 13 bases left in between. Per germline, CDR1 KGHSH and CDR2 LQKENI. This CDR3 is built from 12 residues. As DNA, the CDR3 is TGTGCCAGCTCTCCTGCGGCATCAGAAGCTTTCTTT. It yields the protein CASSPAASEAFF.

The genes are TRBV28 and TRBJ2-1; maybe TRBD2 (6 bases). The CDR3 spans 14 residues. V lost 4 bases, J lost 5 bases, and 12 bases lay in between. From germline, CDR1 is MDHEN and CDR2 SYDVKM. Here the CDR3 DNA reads TGTGCCAGCAGTTGGGGGGTTTTAAACAATGAGCAGTTCTTC. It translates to CASSWGVLNNEQFF.